This T cell receptor (beta chain) was found in a study of early T cells in non-severe SARS-CoV-2 infection. Points from the study as a whole: Clonotype matching in VDJdb favored anti-spike CD8 responses and did not capture private and CD4 specificities.

Between the trimmed V and J ends, which lost 1 base and 3 bases, there was a span of 21 bases. The CDR3 contains 18 residues. Germline V gene sequence: CDR1 SGHDN, CDR2 FVKESK. The protocol attached unique molecular identifiers to individual cDNA molecules. MiXCR was run by TCRdb on the 5' RACE reads, yielding one entry per CDR3 protein. Here the sample spans some 57,000 distinct CDR3 sequences, 10% to 13% being singletons. Many counts were recorded for this clonotype. Its specificity is unknown. Sequences were obtained from whole blood. The TCR was taken from an adult who was a healthcare worker with PCR-confirmed SARS-CoV-2 infection or an uninfected control (not recorded which). This sequence joins TRBV14 and TRBJ2-5; unclear D gene. CDR3 amino acids: CASSQGVLWAEVEETQYF. As DNA, the CDR3 is TGTGCCAGCAGCCAAGGGGTCCTTTGGGCCGAGGTGGAAGAGACCCAGTACTTC.